These 2 T cell receptor beta chains came from one sample sequenced in a study of CD8 T cells in Susac syndrome. Reverse transcription used about 0.45 to 1 ug RNA and random hexamers. In TCRdb, the immunoSEQ multiplex PCR reads were re-called with MiXCR into one record per CDR3 protein. The table records roughly 190,000 distinct CDR3 sequences, 90% to 95% of them present only once. The sequencing sample was made of CD4+ T cells from PBMCs. These TCRs come from a human donor with Susac syndrome.

The chain recombines TRBV14 with TRBJ2-7, with TRBD2 matching 10 bases. CDR3 length: 14 amino acids. V shed 6 bases and J 2 bases; nucleotides not matched to a gene: 4. CDR1 SGHDN and CDR2 FVKESK come from the germline V gene. The CDR3 loop is CASSNSGGTYEQYF. The CDR3 DNA sequence: TGTGCCAGCAGTAATAGCGGGGGGACCTACGAGCAGTACTTC.

V is TRBV12-3 or TRBV12-4 and J is TRBJ2-7; 8 bases fit TRBD1. V shed 1 base, J shed 10 bases, and the junction held 9 bases outside the gene matches. The CDR3 has 14 amino acids. CDR3 in amino acids: CASSLGSAGGSQYF. The CDR3 DNA reads TGTGCCAGCAGTTTAGGTTCGGCAGGGGGCAGTCAGTACTTC.